A single sample gave rise to the 25 T cell receptor beta chains below, sequenced in a study of spatial heterogeneity in lung cancer. Findings and limits, study-wide: Intratumoral expanded alpha and beta TCR counts were found to track tumor mutation counts.

The time point here: sample taken at primary tumor resection. Their target antigens are unknown. Using its own MiXCR run on the 5' RACE reads, TCRdb lists one record per CDR3 protein. The sample lists over a thousand distinct CDR3 sequences; around 30% were seen once. The sequenced sample was lung tumor tissue, obtained at surgery. These TCRs come from a male donor with early-stage non-small cell lung cancer.

This rearrangement joins TRBV28 to TRBJ1-1; possible D gene TRBD1, 6 bases. CDR1 is MDHEN, CDR2 SYDVKM, per germline. The CDR3 is made up of 12 amino acids. With 2 bases removed from V and 7 bases from J, the gap between germline ends came to 8 bases. The CDR3 region is CASSLDRNEAFF. DNA of the CDR3: TGTGCCAGCAGTTTAGACAGGAATGAAGCTTTCTTT.

This clonotype qualifies as medium-sized. The chain joins TRBV28 to TRBJ1-2; D is undetermined. Trimming removed 5 bases from V and 9 bases from J, with 19 bases in between. CDR3 size: 14 residues. Germline CDR1 is MDHEN and CDR2 is SYDVKM. CDR3 bases: TGTGCCAGCAGTGAATCCGGGAACGAAAACCGCTACACCTTC. Translated, it gives CASSESGNENRYTF.

The V call is TRBV7-2, the J call TRBJ1-2, with a possible D match to TRBD1 (5 bases). Trimming pared 10 bases from V and 8 bases from J, leaving 23 bases between. This CDR3 has 14 amino acids. In germline, CDR1 is SGHTA, CDR2 FQGNSA. The CDR3, as DNA: TGTGCCACCCTGACGTTAGGGGCCGCCCAGGGCTACACCTTC. It is translated as CATLTLGAAQGYTF.

This clonotype is classed as large (0.1 to 1%). The V gene is TRBV20-1, the J gene TRBJ2-7, with D perhaps matching TRBD1 (6 bases). V shed 6 bases and J shed 1 base, with 19 bases lying between them. The CDR3 covers 15 residues. Germline-derived CDR1 and CDR2 are DFQATT and SNEGSKA (reference sequence). The chain's CDR3 is CSAPEHRDNSYEQYF. In DNA form, the CDR3 reads TGCAGTGCACCCGAGCACCGGGACAATTCCTACGAGCAGTACTTC.

This rearrangement joins TRBV27 to TRBJ2-3; no firm D call. The germline V gene encodes CDR1 MNHEY and CDR2 SMNVEV (reference sequence). Between the trimmed V and J ends, which lost 3 bases and 3 bases, there was a span of 10 bases. This CDR3 contains 14 residues. The chain's CDR3 is CASSLEFRTDTQYF. CDR3 in DNA: TGTGCCAGCAGTTTGGAGTTTAGGACAGATACGCAGTATTTT.

This clonotype was found a few times. The J gene is TRBJ1-6, the V gene TRBV18; perhaps TRBD1 as D (6 bases). Trimming took off 4 bases at V and 6 bases at J, with 22 bases between the two ends. The CDR3 has 18 amino acids. Germline CDR1 and CDR2: KGHSH and LQKENI. CDR3 sequence: CASSLQGNDRTANSPLHF. The CDR3 DNA follows: TGTGCCAGCTCACTTCAGGGGAACGACCGGACAGCTAATTCACCCCTCCACTTT.

The rearrangement joins TRBV11-2 to TRBJ2-1; perhaps TRBD2 as D (5 bases). Trimming took 3 bases from V and 10 from J, leaving 10 bases between them. The CDR3 covers 12 residues. The V gene's germline CDR1 is SGHAT and CDR2 FQNNGV. In DNA, the CDR3 is TGTGCCAGCAGCTTCGGCGGGTCAGAGCAGTTCTTC. Its protein is CASSFGGSEQFF.

The genes are TRBV11-2 and TRBJ2-5; tentatively, D is TRBD1 or TRBD2 (5 bases each). The CDR3 sequence is 16 residues long. CDR1 and CDR2 (germline): SGHAT, FQNNGV. Between the trimmed V and J ends, which lost 5 bases and 2 bases, there was a span of 18 bases. The CDR3 DNA is TGTGCCAGCAGCCCGGGGTTGAAAAGGGGTCAAGAGACCCAGTACTTC. Translated, it gives CASSPGLKRGQETQYF.

This clonotype is large. The CDR3 nucleotides read TGTGCCAGCAGGGTGGATGTACACACTGAAGCTTTCTTT. This translates into CASRVDVHTEAFF. The chain couples TRBV28 to TRBJ1-1; the D is unclear. This CDR3 contains 13 residues. Trimming removed 6 bases from V and 3 bases from J, with 11 bases in between. The germline CDR1 and CDR2 sequences are MDHEN and SYDVKM.

The chain links TRBV29-1 to TRBJ2-7; D is ambiguous. Germline V gives CDR1 SQVTM, CDR2 ANQGSEA. The length of the CDR3 is 11 residues. The V end was cut by 2 bases, the J end by 3 bases, with 5 bases between. Here the CDR3 reads CSVEQFYEQYF. The CDR3 bases are TGCAGCGTTGAACAATTCTACGAGCAGTACTTC.

Relative to its sample, this clonotype is medium-sized. This chain joins TRBV7-2 and TRBJ2-3; the match to TRBD2 covers 11 bases. Germline loops: CDR1 SGHTA, CDR2 FQGNSA. This CDR3 contains 17 residues. The ends lost 2 bases at V and 8 bases at J; junction bases unmatched: 12. CDR3 residues: CASSLPLAGGPSGTQYF. CDR3 nucleotides: TGTGCCAGCAGCTTACCCCTAGCGGGAGGCCCGTCGGGTACGCAGTATTTT.

This chain links TRBV6-2 or TRBV6-3 with TRBJ2-3; D not resolved. This CDR3 contains 14 residues. Germline V CDR1 and CDR2: MNHEY, SVGEGT. Between the trimmed V and J ends, which lost 2 bases and 1 base, there was a span of 7 bases. CDR3 in amino acids: CASSYLIRTDTQYF. The DNA of the CDR3 is TGTGCCAGCAGTTACCTTATTCGCACAGATACGCAGTATTTT.

CDR3: CASSLVAGVTGELFF. The CDR3 coding sequence is TGTGCCAGCAGCCTTGTTGCGGGAGTGACCGGGGAGCTGTTTTTT. The V call is TRBV7-3, the J call TRBJ2-2, with 7 bases matching TRBD2. The length of the CDR3 is 15 residues. Germline CDR1 SGHTA, CDR2 FQGTGA. V dropped 5 bases and J dropped 5; count of bases not matched to a gene: 8.

This chain connects TRBV23-1 to TRBJ2-1; the D gene is possibly TRBD1 (6 bases). TRBV23-1 is filed as an ORF, its function uncertain. The V gene lost 2 bases and the J gene lost 7 bases, with 33 bases spanning the gap. This CDR3 is built from 21 residues. The DNA of the CDR3 is TGCGCCAGCAGTCAACGGAAATCCCCGACAGGCCAAGAGGGGCCCCCAAATGAGCAGTTCTTC. It yields the protein CASSQRKSPTGQEGPPNEQFF.

This clonotype is categorized as medium-sized. This chain connects TRBV6-1 to TRBJ1-1; no reliable D call. The germline CDR1 and CDR2 sequences are MNHNS and SASEGT. This CDR3 spans 11 amino acids. Trimming removed 8 bases from V and 4 bases from J, with 8 bases in between. The CDR3 spells CASRHPTEAFF. For the CDR3, the DNA is TGTGCCAGCCGACACCCCACTGAAGCTTTCTTT.

The chain uses TRBV20-1 and TRBJ2-3; D is ambiguous. V lost 6 bases and J lost 5, with 12 bases in between. This CDR3 contains 12 residues. Germline V gene lookup returns CDR1 DFQATT and CDR2 SNEGSKA (reference sequence). For the CDR3, the DNA is TGCAGTGCACTCCTTTACGAAGATACGCAGTATTTT. Protein product: CSALLYEDTQYF.

V and J are TRBV29-1 and TRBJ2-7; 7 bases agree with TRBD1. Germline CDR1 SQVTM, CDR2 ANQGSEA. This CDR3 is 13 amino acids long. V lost 4 bases and J lost 4; bases outside the gene matches: 7. DNA of the CDR3: TGCAGCGTTGCAGGGGGTCGACCTTACGAGCAGTACTTC. This codes for CSVAGGRPYEQYF.

The J gene is TRBJ2-7, the V gene TRBV12-3 or TRBV12-4; D might be TRBD2 (6 bases). The CDR3 runs to 15 residues. V was clipped by 2 bases and J by 5 bases, with 16 bases between them. DNA for the CDR3: TGTGCCAGCAGTTTAAGGCAGGGCGGGAACGACGAGCAGTACTTC. It specifies CASSLRQGGNDEQYF.

J is TRBJ2-1 and V is TRBV27, with 9 nucleotides matching TRBD2. V shed 2 bases and J 5 bases; nucleotides not matched to a gene: 1. The CDR3 loop spans 14 amino acids. The germline V gene encodes CDR1 MNHEY and CDR2 SMNVEV (reference sequence). For the CDR3, the DNA is TGTGCCAGCAGTTTAGCGGGAGGGGACAATGAGCAGTTCTTC. This encodes CASSLAGGDNEQFF.

CDR3 sequence reads: CSAAGQQETQYF. The DNA for the CDR3 is TGCAGCGCCGCTGGACAGCAAGAGACCCAGTACTTC. The V gene is TRBV29-1, the J gene TRBJ2-5, with D possibly TRBD1 on 6 matching bases. CDR1 and CDR2 (germline): SQVTM, ANQGSEA. Between the trimmed V and J ends, which lost 7 bases and 2 bases, there was a span of 11 bases. This CDR3 comprises 12 residues.

By sample fraction, this clonotype is medium-sized (0.01 to 0.1%). V usage is TRBV12-3 or TRBV12-4 and J usage is TRBJ1-5, with TRBD1 as a possible D gene (6 bases). The V gene lost 6 bases and the J gene lost 2 bases, with 11 bases spanning the gap. The CDR3 consists of 14 residues. In DNA form, the CDR3 reads TGTGCCAGCAGCCTTGGGGGCGGCAATCAGCCCCAGCATTTT. Protein sequence: CASSLGGGNQPQHF.

This clonotype was seen more than once but under ten times. The chain is built from TRBV6-5 and TRBJ1-6; 7 nucleotides agree with TRBD1. CDR3 length: 15 residues. J lost 2 bases, V lost 7 bases, and 5 bases had no gene match. Per germline, CDR1 MNHEY and CDR2 SVGAGI. CDR3 amino acids: CASNRDRAYNSPLHF. The CDR3 region has the DNA TGTGCCAGCAATCGCGACAGGGCCTATAATTCACCCCTCCACTTT.

As concerns this clonotype: An end of the junction does not agree with germline; a read error may underlie this. The rearrangement links TRBV28 to TRBJ1-1; no clear D gene. Germline V gene sequence: CDR1 MDHEN, CDR2 SYDVKM. The CDR3 extends over 11 amino acids. The CDR3 sequence is CASSLRYSNDF. The CDR3 DNA sequence: TGTGCCAGCAGTCTTAGGTACTCTAACGACTTT.

The chain links TRBV6-2 or TRBV6-3 to TRBJ1-5, with D perhaps matching TRBD1 (5 bases). Trimming cost V 10 bases and J 3 bases, with 13 bases left between them. Germline CDR1 is MNHEY and CDR2 is SVGEGT. The CDR3 is 13 residues long. The CDR3 region is CATRDASNQPQHF. CDR3 DNA sequence: TGTGCCACCCGGGACGCCTCCAATCAGCCCCAGCATTTT.

The V and J genes are TRBV6-1 and TRBJ2-5; weak D call: TRBD2 (5 bases). This CDR3 contains 18 residues. The germline V and J ends were trimmed by 2 bases and 5 bases, with 24 bases remaining between them. CDR1 MNHNS and CDR2 SASEGT come from the germline V gene. The CDR3 here is CASSEQDWLAPPAETQYF. CDR3 nucleotide sequence: TGTGCCAGCAGTGAACAGGATTGGCTAGCACCTCCGGCTGAGACCCAGTACTTC.